Each of the 4 T cell receptor beta chains below was sequenced from the same sample in a study of shared clonotypes between healthy human individuals (TCRdb year 2020). The library came from the immunoSEQ multiplex PCR assay. Drawn from immuneACCESS, this table holds only the in-frame rearrangements with V and J called that TCRdb kept. Clones are partly lost; checked studies trace under half to an unresolved V gene and leave the rest unexplained. The sample records under 1,100,000 clones, about 75% of which are singletons. The ten largest clones represent approximately 1.3% of the sample. Sequences were obtained from memory CD4+ T cells sorted from blood. This sample's cell subset or site label indicates: CD45RA-negative fraction. The receptors come from a man aged 18 to 29 in good health.

The V call is TRBV29-1, the J call TRBJ2-7, with TRBD2 identical over 7 bases. This CDR3 has 14 amino acids. The V gene's germline CDR1 is SQVTM and CDR2 ANQGSEA. After removal of 7 bases from V and 6 bases from J, the junction contained 15 bases not matched to a gene. For the CDR3, the DNA is TGCAGCGGACTGCTTGGGGGGGGATTCGGCGAGCAGTACTTC. Amino acids: CSGLLGGGFGEQYF.

The chain carries TRBV5-6 and TRBJ1-1; 10 bases align to TRBD1. Germline CDR1 and CDR2: SGHDT and YYEEEE. The CDR3 is made up of 15 amino acids. V lost 3 bases to trimming and J lost 4 bases; unmatched junction nucleotides: 6. CDR3 sequence reads: CASSWVTGGTTEAFF. In DNA, the CDR3 is TGTGCCAGCAGCTGGGTGACAGGGGGCACCACTGAAGCTTTCTTT.

Points on this clone: Other DNA sequences in this sample translate to the same CDR3. The genes are TRBV7-2 and TRBJ1-4; possibly TRBD1 for D (5 bases). V lost 4 bases and J 10 bases, leaving 7 bases between the germline ends. The CDR3 is 11 amino acids. Germline V gene lookup returns CDR1 SGHTA and CDR2 FQGNSA. The CDR3 protein is CASSSRGKLFF. CDR3 nucleotide sequence: TGTGCCAGCAGCTCAAGGGGAAAACTGTTTTTT.

The rearrangement joins TRBV5-1 to TRBJ1-2; 7 nucleotides agree with TRBD1. Trimming took 0 bases from V and 6 from J; bases not matched to a gene: 2. The CDR3 runs 13 residues. The V gene's germline CDR1 is SGHRS and CDR2 YFSETQ. For the CDR3, the DNA is TGCGCCAGCAGCTTGGAAGGGGGCAATGGCTACACCTTC. Residues: CASSLEGGNGYTF.